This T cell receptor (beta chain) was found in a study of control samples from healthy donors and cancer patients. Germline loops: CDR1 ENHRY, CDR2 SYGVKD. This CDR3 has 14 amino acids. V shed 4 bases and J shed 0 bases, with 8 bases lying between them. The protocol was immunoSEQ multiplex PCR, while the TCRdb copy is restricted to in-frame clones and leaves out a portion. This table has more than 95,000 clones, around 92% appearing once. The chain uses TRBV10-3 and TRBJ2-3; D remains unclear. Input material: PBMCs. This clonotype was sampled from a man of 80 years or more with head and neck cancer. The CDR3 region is CAISGGASTDTQYF. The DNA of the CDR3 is TGTGCCATCAGTGGCGGTGCTAGCACAGATACGCAGTATTTT.